The rows below give T cell receptor beta chains drawn from one sample of a study of blood T cell repertoires in COVID-19. Data came from immunoSEQ multiplex PCR; TCRdb stores just in-frame clones and leaves some out. The sample has about 110,000 clones, about 75% seen once. The sample taken for sequencing was peripheral blood. The source is an elderly man with acute or convalescent COVID-19. Both conserved end residues are part of each CDR3. Fields, in order: D gene, V gene, J gene, clone size, CDR3 protein, CDR3 DNA. The D gene is left open where the match is weak. Size is omitted from some rows. Given values are once, few, many or a class for expanded clones.

D: .
V: TRBV10-3
J: TRBJ2-1
size: .
CDR3: CAIAEGSNSDFQQFF
DNA: TGTGCCATCGCCGAGGGCTCTAATAGCGACTTTCAGCAGTTCTTC

D: .
V: TRBV10-1
J: TRBJ1-1
size: once
CDR3: CASRNNAEAFF
DNA: TGCGCCAGCAGGAACAACGCTGAAGCTTTCTTT

D: .
V: TRBV28
J: TRBJ1-4
size: few
CDR3: CASSFWGLTNEKLFF
DNA: TGTGCCAGCAGTTTCTGGGGGCTGACTAATGAAAAACTGTTTTTT

D: TRBD1
V: TRBV3-1/TRBV3-2
J: TRBJ1-2
size: .
CDR3: CASSQKNRGGYGYTF
DNA: TGTGCCAGCAGCCAAAAGAACAGGGGAGGCTATGGCTACACCTTC

D: TRBD1
V: TRBV5-1
J: TRBJ2-3
size: .
CDR3: CASSLLGQPTDTQYF
DNA: TGCGCCAGCAGCTTATTGGGACAGCCTACAGATACGCAGTATTTT

D: .
V: TRBV28
J: TRBJ2-5
size: .
CDR3: CASEQGTIETQYF
DNA: TGTGCCAGCGAGCAGGGGACCATCGAGACCCAGTACTTC

D: .
V: TRBV4-3
J: TRBJ2-5
size: .
CDR3: CASSLDREETQYF
DNA: TGCGCCAGCAGCCTCGACAGAGAAGAGACCCAGTACTTC

D: .
V: TRBV25-1
J: TRBJ2-7
size: many
CDR3: CASSDTAAGEQYF
DNA: TGTGCCAGCAGTGATACAGCTGCGGGCGAGCAGTACTTC

D: .
V: TRBV5-1
J: TRBJ2-3
size: .
CDR3: CASSSALAGENTQYF
DNA: TGCGCCAGCAGCTCCGCACTAGCTGGGGAGAATACGCAGTATTTT

D: TRBD2
V: TRBV5-4
J: TRBJ2-7
size: .
CDR3: CASSFLAGGSYEQYF
DNA: TGTGCCAGCAGCTTCCTAGCGGGGGGCTCCTACGAGCAGTACTTC

D: TRBD1
V: TRBV19
J: TRBJ1-5
size: .
CDR3: CASTPGQGMGQPQHF
DNA: TGTGCCAGTACACCGGGACAGGGGATGGGTCAGCCCCAGCATTTT

D: TRBD2
V: TRBV5-1
J: TRBJ2-7
size: .
CDR3: CASSSHERDHGGEQYF
DNA: TGCGCCAGCAGCTCCCATGAGCGGGACCATGGAGGGGAGCAGTACTTC

D: TRBD2
V: TRBV5-4
J: TRBJ2-1
size: .
CDR3: CASRPGTSGRGYNEQFF
DNA: TGTGCCAGCAGACCCGGGACTAGCGGGAGAGGCTACAATGAGCAGTTCTTC

D: TRBD2
V: TRBV5-4
J: TRBJ2-1
size: .
CDR3: CASSLASGGYNEQFF
DNA: TGTGCCAGCAGCTTGGCTAGCGGGGGCTACAATGAGCAGTTCTTC

D: .
V: TRBV12-3/TRBV12-4
J: TRBJ2-1
size: .
CDR3: CASSPRRRNEQFF
DNA: TGTGCCAGCAGCCCTAGGAGGAGGAATGAGCAGTTCTTC

D: .
V: TRBV7-6
J: TRBJ1-4
size: .
CDR3: CASSLAPRGTNEKLFF
DNA: TGTGCCAGCAGCTTAGCCCCTAGGGGAACTAATGAAAAACTGTTTTTT

D: .
V: TRBV28
J: TRBJ2-7
size: few
CDR3: CASSLQAGGAYEQYF
DNA: TGTGCCAGCAGTTTACAGGCGGGCGGAGCCTACGAGCAGTACTTC

D: TRBD2
V: TRBV7-2
J: TRBJ2-5
size: once
CDR3: CASSLGGGLETQYF
DNA: TGTGCCAGCAGCTTAGGGGGGGGGTTAGAGACCCAGTACTTC

D: .
V: TRBV7-2
J: TRBJ2-5
size: .
CDR3: CASSLGQPRETQYF
DNA: TGTGCCAGCAGCCTCGGACAGCCCCGTGAGACCCAGTACTTC

D: TRBD1
V: TRBV24-1
J: TRBJ2-5
size: .
CDR3: CATSDDPRGQGMTQYF
DNA: TGTGCCACCAGTGATGACCCCCGGGGACAGGGTATGACCCAGTACTTC

D: TRBD1
V: TRBV2
J: TRBJ1-5
size: few
CDR3: CASKGGTGTQPQHF
DNA: TGTGCCAGCAAGGGTGGGACAGGGACGCAGCCCCAGCATTTT

D: TRBD1
V: TRBV2
J: TRBJ1-1
size: .
CDR3: CASGRQGSTEAFF
DNA: TGTGCCAGCGGTAGACAGGGGAGTACTGAAGCTTTCTTT

D: .
V: TRBV6-4
J: TRBJ1-1
size: .
CDR3: CASSPNPGITEAFF
DNA: TGTGCCAGCAGTCCTAACCCCGGGATCACTGAAGCTTTCTTT

D: .
V: TRBV10-3
J: TRBJ1-1
size: .
CDR3: CAISEGGTLEAFF
DNA: TGTGCCATCAGTGAGGGCGGGACCCTGGAAGCTTTCTTT

D: .
V: TRBV4-3
J: TRBJ1-1
size: .
CDR3: CASSQDGGFMDTEAFF
DNA: TGCGCCAGCAGCCAAGATGGGGGGTTTATGGACACTGAAGCTTTCTTT

D: .
V: TRBV5-5
J: TRBJ2-1
size: .
CDR3: CASSLRDNEQFF
DNA: TGTGCCAGCAGCTTGCGAGACAATGAGCAGTTCTTC

D: .
V: TRBV11-2
J: TRBJ2-6
size: .
CDR3: CASSPLAGANVLTF
DNA: TGTGCCAGCAGCCCACTAGCTGGGGCCAACGTCCTGACTTTC

D: TRBD1
V: TRBV5-6
J: TRBJ2-7
size: .
CDR3: CASSLGTGTYEQYF
DNA: TGTGCCAGCAGCTTGGGGACAGGGACCTACGAGCAGTACTTC

D: TRBD2
V: TRBV5-4
J: TRBJ2-2
size: .
CDR3: CASSLFTTSFGGELFF
DNA: TGTGCCAGCAGCTTGTTTACGACTAGCTTTGGCGGGGAGCTGTTTTTT

D: .
V: TRBV19
J: TRBJ2-3
size: .
CDR3: CASSLSTDTQYF
DNA: TGTGCCAGTAGTCTTAGCACAGATACGCAGTATTTT

D: TRBD2
V: TRBV28
J: TRBJ2-7
size: .
CDR3: CASSSGTGGFGLAGGLLYF
DNA: TGTGCCAGCAGTTCCGGGACAGGCGGTTTCGGACTAGCGGGAGGGCTGTTGTACTTC

D: .
V: TRBV12-3/TRBV12-4
J: TRBJ2-7
size: once
CDR3: CASSLGVEQYF
DNA: TGTGCCAGCAGTTTAGGAGTCGAGCAGTACTTC

D: TRBD2
V: TRBV29-1
J: TRBJ2-1
size: .
CDR3: CSVDDLTSGRSQFF
DNA: TGCAGCGTCGACGATTTGACTAGCGGGAGAAGCCAGTTCTTC

D: TRBD1
V: TRBV5-6
J: TRBJ1-2
size: .
CDR3: CASSLEESQGATPYGYTF
DNA: TGTGCCAGCAGCTTGGAGGAGTCGCAGGGGGCGACGCCTTATGGCTACACCTTC

D: .
V: TRBV24-1
J: TRBJ2-3
size: .
CDR3: CATSGVRSTDTQYF
DNA: TGTGCCACGTCGGGGGTGCGCTCAACAGATACGCAGTATTTT

D: .
V: TRBV5-1
J: TRBJ1-6
size: .
CDR3: CASSPGGANSPLHF
DNA: TGCGCCAGCAGCCCTGGTGGGGCAAATTCACCCCTCCACTTT

D: .
V: TRBV2
J: TRBJ2-1
size: few
CDR3: CASSRGQLEQFF
DNA: TGTGCCAGCAGCCGCGGACAATTGGAGCAGTTCTTC

D: .
V: TRBV5-1
J: TRBJ2-1
size: .
CDR3: CASSRTPSGQVDEQFF
DNA: TGCGCCAGCAGCCGTACCCCCTCTGGGCAGGTTGACGAGCAGTTCTTC

D: TRBD1
V: TRBV6-6
J: TRBJ1-4
size: .
CDR3: CATLDRVGEKLFF
DNA: TGTGCCACCCTGGACAGGGTAGGGGAAAAACTGTTTTTT